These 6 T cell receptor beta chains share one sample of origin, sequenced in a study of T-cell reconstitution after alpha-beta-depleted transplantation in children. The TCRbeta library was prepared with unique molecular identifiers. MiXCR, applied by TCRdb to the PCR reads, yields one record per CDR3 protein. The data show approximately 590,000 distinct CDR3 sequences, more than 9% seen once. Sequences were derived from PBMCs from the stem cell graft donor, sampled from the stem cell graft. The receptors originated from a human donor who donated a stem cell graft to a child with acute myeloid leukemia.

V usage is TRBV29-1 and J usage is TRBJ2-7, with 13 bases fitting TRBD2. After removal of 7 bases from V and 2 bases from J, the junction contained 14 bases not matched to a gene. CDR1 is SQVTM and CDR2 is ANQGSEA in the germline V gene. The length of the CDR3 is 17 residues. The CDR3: CSASGGTSGRGAYEQYF. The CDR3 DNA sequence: TGCAGCGCCTCCGGGGGAACTAGCGGGAGGGGAGCCTACGAGCAGTACTTC.

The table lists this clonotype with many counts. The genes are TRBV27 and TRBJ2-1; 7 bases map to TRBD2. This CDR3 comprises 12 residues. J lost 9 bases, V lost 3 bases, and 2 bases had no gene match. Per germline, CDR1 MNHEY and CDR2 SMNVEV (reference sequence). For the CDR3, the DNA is TGTGCCAGCAGTTTGTGGGGGGGTGAGCAGTTCTTC. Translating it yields CASSLWGGEQFF.

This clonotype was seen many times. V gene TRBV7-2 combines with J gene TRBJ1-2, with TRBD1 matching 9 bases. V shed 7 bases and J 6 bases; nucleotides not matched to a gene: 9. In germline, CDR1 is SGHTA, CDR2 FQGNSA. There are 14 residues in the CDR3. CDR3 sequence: CASNDLGQGNGYTF. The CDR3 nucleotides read TGTGCCAGCAACGACCTGGGACAGGGAAATGGCTACACCTTC.

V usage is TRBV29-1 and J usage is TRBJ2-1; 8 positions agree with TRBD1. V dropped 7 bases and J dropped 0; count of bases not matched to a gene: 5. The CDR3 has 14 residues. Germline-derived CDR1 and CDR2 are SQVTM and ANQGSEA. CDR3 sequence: CSARDRISYNEQFF. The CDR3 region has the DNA TGCAGCGCCCGGGACAGGATCTCCTACAATGAGCAGTTCTTC.

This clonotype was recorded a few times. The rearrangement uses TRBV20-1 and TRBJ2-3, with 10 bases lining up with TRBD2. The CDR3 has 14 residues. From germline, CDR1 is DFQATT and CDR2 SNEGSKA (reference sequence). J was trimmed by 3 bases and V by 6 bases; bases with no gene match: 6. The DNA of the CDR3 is TGCAGTGCCATACCTAGCGGGAGAACAGATACGCAGTATTTT. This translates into CSAIPSGRTDTQYF.

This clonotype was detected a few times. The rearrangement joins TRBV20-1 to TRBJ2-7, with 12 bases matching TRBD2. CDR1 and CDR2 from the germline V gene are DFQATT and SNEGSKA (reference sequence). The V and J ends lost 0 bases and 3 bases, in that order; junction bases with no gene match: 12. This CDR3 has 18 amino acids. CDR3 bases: TGCAGTGCTAGAGATTGGGAAGGACTAGCGGGAAATTTCTACGAGCAGTACTTC. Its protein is CSARDWEGLAGNFYEQYF.